Sequencing of this T cell receptor beta chain was carried out in a study of T and B cells in COVID-19 patients. In the study overall: Critical illness requiring mechanical ventilation or extracorporeal membrane oxygenation affected about 60% of the roughly 20 active-infection patients.

A note on this clonotype: Its specificity is not known.

Blood genomic DNA input for TRB amplification was roughly 220-500 ng. General study results and limits: Highly clonal in active COVID-19, TRB repertoires exceeded healthy-donor diversity and richness at recovery.

V lost 4 bases, J lost 5 bases, and 11 bases stayed unmatched. This CDR3 region has 16 residues. CDR1 and CDR2 (germline): KGHDR, SFDVKD. BIOMED2 TRB-A/B primer pools were used in multiplex TRB PCR. TCRdb independently ran MiXCR on the multiplex PCR reads; one entry per CDR3 protein. The sample has roughly 25,000 distinct CDR3 sequences, 30% to 35% seen once. This receptor was identified in a human donor who had recovered from COVID-19. What was sequenced was blood. This chain uses TRBV24-1 with TRBJ2-5; TRBD1 matches at 8 bases. The CDR3 DNA sequence: TGTGCCACCAGTGACGTTGGTTCTAGACAGGGGGAGACCCAGTACTTC. The encoded protein is CATSDVGSRQGETQYF.